A single sample is the source of the 9 T cell receptor beta chains below, sequenced in a study of T cell repertoires in cytomegalovirus infection. TCRdb processed the reads anew with MiXCR; each CDR3 protein has one entry. The sample carries approximately 630,000 distinct CDR3 sequences, around 24% recorded once. Sequenced material: CD8+ T cells from PBMCs. The receptors shown here come from a human donor in good health (CMV status not recorded). Some clones in this sample may be carry-over from other donors' samples.

The genes are TRBV27 and TRBJ2-3, with 13 bases lining up with TRBD2. The CDR3 totals 18 residues. Unmatched junction bases numbered 4, after V lost 0 bases and J lost 1 base. From germline, CDR1 is MNHEY and CDR2 SMNVEV (reference sequence). CDR3 nucleotide sequence: TGTGCCAGCAGTTTATCGGTAGGACTAGCGGGGGGCACAGATACGCAGTATTTT. Residues: CASSLSVGLAGGTDTQYF.

J is TRBJ2-3 and V is TRBV18; no clear D gene. The germline CDR1 and CDR2 sequences are KGHSH and LQKENI. Trimming cost V 1 base and J 0 bases, with 5 bases left between them. CDR3 length: 14 amino acids. CDR3: CASSPQVSTDTQYF. DNA of the CDR3: TGTGCCAGCTCACCACAGGTTAGCACAGATACGCAGTATTTT.

The rearrangement links TRBV6-1 to TRBJ2-2; D remains ambiguous. V was clipped by 7 bases and J by 6 bases, with 6 bases between them. This CDR3 contains 11 residues. The germline gives CDR1 MNHNS, CDR2 SASEGT. The CDR3 loop is CASKDAGELFF. The CDR3 DNA reads TGTGCCAGCAAGGACGCCGGGGAGCTGTTTTTT.

This clonotype was detected a few times. The CDR3 spells CASSQASGGAGETQYF. CDR3 nucleotide sequence: TGTGCCAGCAGTCAAGCTAGCGGGGGGGCCGGGGAGACCCAGTACTTC. The V call is TRBV6-5, the J call TRBJ2-5; TRBD2 matches 12 bases. Germline values: CDR1 MNHEY, CDR2 SVGAGI. This CDR3 is 16 amino acids long. The ends lost 5 bases at V and 5 bases at J; junction bases unmatched: 9.

Many counts were recorded for this clonotype. J is TRBJ2-3 and V is TRBV7-2, with TRBD1 matching 9 bases. Looked up from germline, CDR1 is SGHTA and CDR2 is FQGNSA. The CDR3 spans 14 residues. V was clipped by 5 bases and J by 5 bases; unmatched bases: 5. The DNA of the CDR3 is TGTGCCAGCAGCACGGGACAGGGTGGAGATACGCAGTATTTT. This sequence encodes CASSTGQGGDTQYF.

This clonotype came up many times. This rearrangement joins TRBV7-3 to TRBJ2-5; 7 bases map to TRBD1. The CDR3 has 15 residues. V trimming: 5 bases; J trimming: 2 bases; junction bases outside the gene matches: 8. The germline gives CDR1 SGHTA, CDR2 FQGTGA. The CDR3 spells CASSRGTARQETQYF. The CDR3 DNA reads TGTGCCAGCAGCCGTGGGACAGCTAGACAAGAGACCCAGTACTTC.

V gene TRBV20-1 combines with J gene TRBJ1-4; D perhaps matches TRBD1 (6 bases). This CDR3 has 14 amino acids. Trimming removed 5 bases at V and 7 bases at J, with 17 bases between. The V gene's germline CDR1 is DFQATT and CDR2 SNEGSKA (reference sequence). CDR3 loop: CSASVNEGGEKLFF. CDR3 coding DNA: TGCAGTGCTTCGGTTAACGAAGGGGGTGAAAAACTGTTTTTT.

With respect to this clonotype: A much more abundant neighbour one base away suggests this may be a read error. V and J are TRBV7-2 and TRBJ2-2; D is unclear. The germline CDR1 and CDR2 sequences are SGHTA and FQGNSA. The CDR3 runs 13 residues. CDR3 loop: CVSSLEPTGELFF. CDR3 nucleotides: TGTGTCAGCAGCTTAGAGCCAACCGGGGAGCTGTTTTTT.

The genes are TRBV29-1 and TRBJ1-1; D remains ambiguous. Trimming cost V 0 bases and J 1 base, with 6 bases left between them. Germline V gene data show CDR1 as SQVTM and CDR2 as ANQGSEA. This CDR3 comprises 13 residues. CDR3 DNA: TGCAGCGTTGAAGAGGCAGGGAACACTGAAGCTTTCTTT. Amino acid sequence: CSVEEAGNTEAFF.